The 29 T cell receptor beta chains below all came from one sample that was sequenced in a study of cytomegalovirus exposure and HLA in healthy donors. PCR used 60 Vbeta primers and 13 Jbeta primers. Sequencing used immunoSEQ multiplex PCR; TCRdb keeps in-frame clones, though not all of them. The sample shows around 100,000 clones, 76% of them seen only once. The sequenced sample consisted of PBMCs. All receptors derive from a man aged 40-55 years in good health and CMV-seronegative.

This rearrangement joins TRBV5-8 to TRBJ2-7; the D gene is possibly TRBD1 (6 bases). Germline values: CDR1 SGHTS, CDR2 YDEGEE. This CDR3 comprises 15 residues. Between the trimmed V and J ends, which lost 6 bases and 3 bases, there was a span of 19 bases. CDR3 residues: CASILYADRSYEQYV. DNA for the CDR3: TGTGCCAGCATCCTATATGCGGACAGAAGCTACGAGCAGTACGTC.

The chain joins TRBV6-5 to TRBJ2-2; D ambiguous. Germline loops: CDR1 MNHEY, CDR2 SVGAGI. The length of the CDR3 is 13 residues. V lost 6 bases to trimming and J lost 3 bases, with 8 bases between them. CDR3 residues: CASRGGDTGELFF. In DNA form, the CDR3 reads TGTGCCAGCAGAGGCGGAGACACCGGGGAGCTGTTTTTT.

This clone appeared a few times. The V gene is TRBV14, the J gene TRBJ2-3; 9 bases agree with TRBD2. The V gene's germline CDR1 is SGHDN and CDR2 FVKESK. The CDR3 totals 16 residues. Unmatched junction bases numbered 6, after V lost 4 bases and J lost 1 base. In DNA form, the CDR3 reads TGTGCCAGCAGCCCACGGTTAGCGGGGGGCACAGATACGCAGTATTTT. Its protein is CASSPRLAGGTDTQYF.

V gene TRBV7-9 combines with J gene TRBJ1-1; the D gene is possibly TRBD1 (5 bases). The CDR3 totals 13 residues. Trimming removed 6 bases from V and 1 base from J, with 9 bases in between. Germline lookup yields CDR1 SEHNR and CDR2 FQNEAQ (reference sequence). For the CDR3, the DNA is TGTGCCAGCAGTCGAGGACAGAACACTGAAGCTTTCTTT. This gives the protein CASSRGQNTEAFF. Full variable domain (outside the CDR3, taken from reference TRBV7-9 and TRBJ1-1): DTGVSQNPRHKITKRGQNVTFRCDPISEHNRLYWYRQTLGQGPEFLTYFQNEAQLEKSRLLSDRFSAERPKGSFSTLEIQRTEQGDSAMYLCASSRGQNTEAFFGQGTRLTVV.

The V call is TRBV2, the J call TRBJ1-2, with D uncertain. CDR1 and CDR2 (germline): SNHLY, FYNNEI. Trimming took 4 bases from V and 2 from J, leaving 14 bases between them. There are 15 residues in the CDR3. The CDR3 sequence is CASSGYGKTNYGYTF. CDR3 DNA sequence: TGTGCCAGCAGTGGGTACGGGAAGACCAACTATGGCTACACCTTC.

The chain combines TRBV6-5 with TRBJ2-5; D call uncertain. Per germline, CDR1 MNHEY and CDR2 SVGAGI. Trimming took off 6 bases at V and 2 bases at J, with 10 bases between the two ends. The CDR3 has 13 residues. The CDR3 loop reads CASSSDLQETQYF. DNA of the CDR3: TGTGCCAGCAGCTCAGACTTGCAAGAGACCCAGTACTTC.

This clone showed up just a few times. CDR3 sequence (DNA): TGTGCCAGCAGCCAAGGGACAGGAAAATTCAATTCACCCCTCCACTTT. Protein sequence: CASSQGTGKFNSPLHF. The rearrangement joins TRBV6-6 to TRBJ1-6; 8 bases fit TRBD1. CDR3 length: 16 amino acids. Per germline, CDR1 MNHNY and CDR2 SVGAGI (reference sequence). V lost 6 bases, J lost 7 bases, and 11 bases stayed unmatched.

This clone came up once. This chain uses TRBV6-5 with TRBJ2-3; D gene unclear. The germline V gene encodes CDR1 MNHEY and CDR2 SVGAGI. CDR3 size: 13 residues. V was trimmed by 5 bases and J by 7 bases, leaving 13 bases between them. The CDR3 here is CASSEGRRNTQYF. Written as DNA, the CDR3 is TGTGCCAGCAGTGAAGGCCGGCGGAATACGCAGTATTTT.

As regards this clone: One end of the junction does not line up with germline, which may come from a read error. The chain has TRBV7-9 and TRBJ1-1, with unresolved D. Germline CDR1 reads SEHNR; CDR2 reads FQNEAQ (reference sequence). CDR3 length: 15 residues. The CDR3 bases are TGTTCCAGCAGCCCCGACGGCCCCCAGAGGACTGAAGCTTTCTTT. Translated: CSSSPDGPQRTEAFF.

This sequence joins TRBV5-6 and TRBJ1-6; possible D gene TRBD1, 5 bases. Between the trimmed V and J ends, which lost 4 bases and 0 bases, there was a span of 14 bases. The CDR3 runs 17 residues. The germline V gene has CDR1 SGHDT and CDR2 YYEEEE. The CDR3: CASSRGSVYSYNSPLHF. The CDR3 bases are TGTGCCAGCAGCCGGGGGTCAGTCTACTCCTATAATTCACCCCTCCACTTT.

The chain has TRBV19 and TRBJ2-1, with 8 bases that match TRBD1. CDR3 length: 16 amino acids. Germline lookup yields CDR1 LNHDA and CDR2 SQIVND (reference sequence). Trimming took 5 bases from V and 5 from J; bases not matched to a gene: 11. This chain's CDR3 is CASSPQDRATDNEQFF. The CDR3 nucleotides read TGTGCCAGTAGTCCTCAGGACAGGGCGACGGACAATGAGCAGTTCTTC.

This chain links TRBV7-9 with TRBJ2-5, with unresolved D. The CDR3 has 14 amino acids. Germline lookup yields CDR1 SEHNR and CDR2 FQNEAQ (reference sequence). The germline V and J ends were trimmed by 1 base and 4 bases, with 10 bases remaining between them. The CDR3 spells CASSLVGSRETQYF. The CDR3 region has the DNA TGTGCCAGCAGCTTAGTTGGTAGCAGAGAGACCCAGTACTTC.

A few counts support this clone. V usage is TRBV10-3 and J usage is TRBJ2-7; TRBD1 agrees at 9 bases. After removal of 7 bases from V and 3 bases from J, the junction contained 4 bases not matched to a gene. The CDR3 is 13 amino acids. Germline assignment: CDR1 ENHRY and CDR2 SYGVKD. In DNA form, the CDR3 reads TGTGCCATCAAGGACAGGGGCCACTACGAGCAGTACTTC. This sequence encodes CAIKDRGHYEQYF.

This chain connects TRBV6-5 to TRBJ1-5; 7 bases agree with TRBD1. The V and J ends lost 2 bases and 5 bases, in that order; junction bases with no gene match: 6. The CDR3 is 15 amino acids. Germline lookup yields CDR1 MNHEY and CDR2 SVGAGI. CDR3 nucleotide sequence: TGTGCCAGCAGTTACGAAGGGGGCCGGGATCAGCCCCAGCATTTT. Encoded protein: CASSYEGGRDQPQHF.

The V and J genes are TRBV5-1 and TRBJ1-1, with D perhaps TRBD1 (5 bases). Germline lookup yields CDR1 SGHRS and CDR2 YFSETQ. V lost 0 bases, J lost 1 base, and 7 bases lay in between. The CDR3 runs 14 residues. The CDR3 nucleotides read TGCGCCAGCAGCTTGGTAGGACAGAACACTGAAGCTTTCTTT. Protein sequence: CASSLVGQNTEAFF. The full variable domain, in which reference TRBV5-1 and TRBJ1-1 provide the parts outside the CDR3, is KAGVTQTPRYLIKTRGQQVTLSCSPISGHRSVSWYQQTPGQGLQFLFEYFSETQRNKGNFPGRFSGRQFSNSRSEMNVSTLELGDSALYLCASSLVGQNTEAFFGQGTRLTVV.

This clone has only one observation. The rearrangement links TRBV14 to TRBJ2-2; TRBD1 is a possible D gene (5 bases). Germline V gene data show CDR1 as SGHDN and CDR2 as FVKESK. Trimming pared 3 bases from V and 5 bases from J, leaving 10 bases between. The CDR3 has 14 residues. CDR3 sequence: CASSQQGITGELFF. CDR3 bases: TGTGCCAGCAGCCAGCAGGGTATTACCGGGGAGCTGTTTTTT.

The CDR3 bases are TGCGCCAGCAGCCAAGTGCACCAGGACAAGAACAAACTGTTTTTT. It yields the protein CASSQVHQDKNKLFF. The V and J genes are TRBV4-3 and TRBJ1-4, with a tentative D call TRBD1 (5 bases). CDR1 is LGHNA, CDR2 YSLEER, per germline. The CDR3 length is 15 residues. V was clipped by 1 base and J by 11 bases, with 17 bases between them.

The rearrangement links TRBV18 to TRBJ1-1; D possibly corresponds to TRBD1 (5 bases). V was cut by 4 bases and J by 3 bases, with 6 bases left in between. The CDR3 has 12 residues. Germline CDR1 is KGHSH and CDR2 is LQKENI. The CDR3 region is CASSQGDTEAFF. Written as DNA, the CDR3 is TGTGCCAGCTCACAAGGGGACACTGAAGCTTTCTTT. The complete variable domain, with remaining parts taken from reference TRBV18 and TRBJ1-1, reads NAGVMQNPRHLVRRRGQEARLRCSPMKGHSHVYWYRQLPEEGLKFMVYLQKENIIDESGMPKERFSAEFPKEGPSILRIQQVVRGDSAAYFCASSQGDTEAFFGQGTRLTVV.

The chain employs TRBV5-4 and TRBJ2-1, with 8 nucleotides matching TRBD2. CDR1 and CDR2 from the germline V gene are SGHNT and YYREEE (reference sequence). The CDR3 consists of 13 residues. The ends lost 7 bases at V and 8 bases at J; junction bases unmatched: 8. CDR3 coding DNA: TGTGCCAGCCGGGTAGCGGGGTTCTATGAGCAGTTCTTC. Its translation: CASRVAGFYEQFF.

The chain carries TRBV28 and TRBJ2-3; maybe TRBD2 (5 bases). The CDR3 runs 15 residues. Per the germline V gene, CDR1 is MDHEN and CDR2 is SYDVKM. Between the trimmed V and J ends, which lost 7 bases and 2 bases, there was a span of 16 bases. The CDR3 spells CASTLGRLVTDTQYF. DNA for the CDR3: TGTGCCAGCACCTTGGGGAGACTTGTCACAGATACGCAGTATTTT.

In the case of this clone: Compared with germline, one end of the junction differs, possibly owing to a read error. This sample includes further DNA sequences coding for the same CDR3. The rearrangement uses TRBV7-2 and TRBJ1-6; D is unclear. The germline gives CDR1 SGHTA, CDR2 FQGNSA. This CDR3 has 16 residues. CDR3 nucleotide sequence: TGTGCCAGCAGCTTATATGCGAACTCCTATAATTCCCCCCTCCACTTT. Its protein product is CASSLYANSYNSPLHF. Looking up the rest from reference TRBV7-2 and TRBJ1-6 gives the full variable domain: GAGVSQSPSNKVTEKGKDVELRCDPISGHTALYWYRQSLGQGLEFLIYFQGNSAPDKSGLPSDRFSAERTGGSVSTLTIQRTQQEDSAVYLCASSLYANSYNSPLHFGNGTRLTVT.

J is TRBJ2-5 and V is TRBV27; D gene uncertain. The V end was cut by 0 bases, the J end by 0 bases, with 5 bases between. Germline assignment: CDR1 MNHEY and CDR2 SMNVEV (reference sequence). The CDR3 is made up of 14 amino acids. The DNA of the CDR3 is TGTGCCAGCAGTTTATCGAGGTACCAAGAGACCCAGTACTTC. It codes for CASSLSRYQETQYF.

The J gene is TRBJ2-1, the V gene TRBV18; possibly TRBD1 for D (6 bases). Germline loops: CDR1 KGHSH, CDR2 LQKENI. V gave up 8 bases and J gave up 6 bases, with 14 bases separating them. The CDR3 is made up of 13 amino acids. This CDR3 is CASPGAAVNEQFF. Written as DNA, the CDR3 is TGTGCCAGCCCAGGGGCAGCAGTCAATGAGCAGTTCTTC. Full variable domain (missing parts from reference TRBV18 and TRBJ2-1): NAGVMQNPRHLVRRRGQEARLRCSPMKGHSHVYWYRQLPEEGLKFMVYLQKENIIDESGMPKERFSAEFPKEGPSILRIQQVVRGDSAAYFCASPGAAVNEQFFGPGTRLTVL.

The rearrangement links TRBV2 to TRBJ2-7, with TRBD1 matching 10 bases. Germline loops: CDR1 SNHLY, CDR2 FYNNEI. V gave up 6 bases and J gave up 7 bases; unmatched junction bases: 3. CDR3 length equals 12 residues. The CDR3 bases are TGTGCCAGCAGCGGGGACAGGGGTGAGCAGTACTTC. Translated, it gives CASSGDRGEQYF.

The chain links TRBV5-1 to TRBJ2-1; tentative D call: TRBD1 (6 bases). The germline V gene has CDR1 SGHRS and CDR2 YFSETQ. Trimming took 3 bases from V and 3 from J, leaving 10 bases between them. The CDR3 extends over 14 amino acids. CDR3 sequence reads: CASSSGQNYNEQFF. CDR3 nucleotides: TGCGCCAGCAGCTCGGGACAAAACTACAATGAGCAGTTCTTC.

Regarding this clone: Other DNA sequences in the sample encode the same CDR3. The V call is TRBV5-1, the J call TRBJ1-1; TRBD1 is a possible D gene (6 bases). The CDR3 extends over 13 amino acids. Between the trimmed V and J ends, which lost 1 base and 5 bases, there was a span of 9 bases. Germline V gives CDR1 SGHRS, CDR2 YFSETQ. The CDR3: CASSLRGGTEAFF. CDR3 DNA sequence: TGCGCCAGCAGCTTGAGAGGGGGTACTGAAGCTTTCTTT.

The chain joins TRBV30 to TRBJ1-1, with D possibly being TRBD1 (6 bases). The CDR3 runs to 12 residues. The germline V and J ends were trimmed by 2 bases and 8 bases, with 12 bases remaining between them. CDR1 is GTSNPN and CDR2 is SVGIG in the germline V gene (reference sequence). The CDR3 sequence is CAWSTGRGEAFF. The DNA for the CDR3 is TGTGCCTGGAGTACAGGGAGAGGAGAAGCTTTCTTT.

Points on this clone: Mismatch with germline at one junction end may stem from a read error. The chain combines TRBV7-9 with TRBJ2-1; 7 nucleotides match TRBD1. CDR1 is SEHNR, CDR2 FQNEAQ, per germline (reference sequence). The CDR3 is 17 amino acids. DNA for the CDR3: TGTTCCAGCAGCCCCCCTTACGCAGGGGGAGATTACAATGAGCAGTTCTTC. It yields the protein CSSSPPYAGGDYNEQFF. Together with reference TRBV7-9 and TRBJ2-1, the CDR3 gives the full variable domain: DTGVSQNPRHKITKRGQNVTFRCDPISEHNRLYWYRQTLGQGPEFLTYFQNEAQLEKSRLLSDRFSAERPKGSFSTLEIQRTEQGDSAMYLCSSSPPYAGGDYNEQFFGPGTRLTVL.

In its sample, this clone was seen a few times. The genes are TRBV6-5 and TRBJ1-5; D possibly corresponds to TRBD1 (5 bases). The CDR3 covers 12 residues. The V gene lost 8 bases and the J gene lost 1 base, with 6 bases spanning the gap. Germline CDR1 MNHEY, CDR2 SVGAGI. The CDR3 reads CASGGSNQPQHF. CDR3 bases: TGTGCCAGCGGGGGGAGCAATCAGCCCCAGCATTTT.